This T cell receptor beta chain was captured by sequencing in a study of shared clonotypes between healthy human individuals. The naive CD8 population came from CD45RO-negative cells selected for CCR7, without terminally differentiated effector memory CD45RA+ cells. This table comes from immunoSEQ multiplex PCR, and its TCRdb copy is limited to in-frame clones, with some not included. The sample carries under 2,000,000 clones, roughly 94% recorded once. The receptor comes from a man aged 18 to 30 in good health. The sequencing sample was made of naive CD8+ T cells sorted from blood.

CDR3 coding DNA: TGTGCCAGCAGGGCCCCGGCTAGCGGGTCAACCTACGAGCAGTACTTC. Translation: CASRAPASGSTYEQYF. The chain has TRBV2 and TRBJ2-7, with 8 bases identical to TRBD2. Per germline, CDR1 SNHLY and CDR2 FYNNEI. V shed 6 bases, J shed 2 bases, and the junction held 12 bases outside the gene matches. The CDR3 loop spans 16 amino acids.